A selection of T cell receptor beta chains follows, all from one sample in a study of shared clonotypes between healthy human individuals. Method: immunoSEQ multiplex PCR; TCRdb's copy keeps in-frame clones and lacks some. Among 1,400,000 or so clones listed, about 98.5% were seen once. Sample: naive CD4+ T cells sorted from blood. The origin of the receptors is a man under 40 in good health. Both conserved end residues are part of each CDR3. The D gene is left open where the match is weak. Only part of the rows carry a size: once, few, many, or a class if the clone is expanded.

j_call v_call clone_size d_call cdr3_nt cdr3_aa
TRBJ2-6 TRBV6-5 - - TGTGCCAGCAGTCTCAGGGATCCTGGGGCCAACGTCCTGACTTTC CASSLRDPGANVLTF
TRBJ2-7 TRBV18 once - TGTGCCAGCTCACAAGACCGAACTTCCTACGAGCAGTACTTC CASSQDRTSYEQYF
TRBJ2-7 TRBV7-2 once TRBD1 TGTGCCAGCAGCTTATTCACCACAGGGGAGAGGTACTTC CASSLFTTGERYF
TRBJ2-1 TRBV5-6 - - TGTGCCAGCAGCTGGCGGACAGACTACAATGAGCAGTTCTTC CASSWRTDYNEQFF
TRBJ1-5 TRBV6-1 - - TGTGCCAGCAGTGAAAGATTACTGGGCAATCAGCCCCAGCATTTT CASSERLLGNQPQHF
TRBJ1-1 TRBV7-2 - - TGTGCCAGCAGCTTACTGGGGGTAAGGGCAGGGTCCACTGAAGCTTTCTTT CASSLLGVRAGSTEAFF
TRBJ2-1 TRBV28 - TRBD2 TGTGCCAGCAGTTTAGAACTAGCGGGAGATGGAGAGCAGTTCTTC CASSLELAGDGEQFF
TRBJ2-1 TRBV4-1 - TRBD2 TGCGCCAGCAGCCAGCTAGCGGGAGTAAGGAATGAGCAGTTCTTC CASSQLAGVRNEQFF
TRBJ2-7 TRBV18 - - TGTGCAACTGCCAGCGGACCGCTAACCTACGAGCAGTACTTC CATASGPLTYEQYF
TRBJ2-6 TRBV5-1 - - TGCGCCAGCAGCTTGGCGGGAGTCGCCTCTGGGGCCAACGTCCTGACTTTC CASSLAGVASGANVLTF
TRBJ2-3 TRBV28 - - TGTGCCAGCAGTTCCCCGGGCAGCACAGATACGCAGTATTTT CASSSPGSTDTQYF
TRBJ1-5 TRBV19 once - TGTGCCAGTAGTTCCCCGGCCCAAGGCGGCAATCAGCCCCAGCATTTT CASSSPAQGGNQPQHF
TRBJ1-3 TRBV7-8 - - TGTGCCAGCAGCTTAGGACAGCAGGGAAACACCATATATTTT CASSLGQQGNTIYF
TRBJ2-7 TRBV27 - TRBD2 TGTGCCAGCACTACTCGTAGCGGGATAAAGGGCGAGCAGTACTTC CASTTRSGIKGEQYF
TRBJ2-3 TRBV28 once - TGTGCCAGCAGTTCCGGGTTCACAGATACGCAGTATTTT CASSSGFTDTQYF
TRBJ1-1 TRBV7-9 - - TGTGCCAGCAGCATGGGACCGTCGGCTTTCTTT CASSMGPSAFF
TRBJ1-1 TRBV18 - - TGTGCCAGCTCACCGGGACACTCTGAAGCTTTCTTT CASSPGHSEAFF
TRBJ2-5 TRBV5-1 - TRBD1 TGCGCCAGCAGCAGGGGGACAGGGGCTCAAGAGACCCAGTACTTC CASSRGTGAQETQYF
TRBJ1-2 TRBV28 once - TGTGCCAGCTCGAGTGGACAGATCATACGTGGCTACACCTTC CASSSGQIIRGYTF
TRBJ2-7 TRBV18 - TRBD2 TGTGCCAGCTCGCCGGGAGGGGGGATGAAGAACGAGCAGTACTTC CASSPGGGMKNEQYF
TRBJ1-3 TRBV18 - TRBD1 TGTGCCAGCTCACCCTTACAGGGGACAGGAAACACCATATATTTT CASSPLQGTGNTIYF
TRBJ2-3 TRBV7-9 - - TGTGCCAGCAGCCCGGATGGGTTCACAGATACGCAGTATTTT CASSPDGFTDTQYF
TRBJ2-5 TRBV9 - TRBD1 TGTGCCAGCAGCGTAGAAGGGGGCTTCGAGACCCAGTACTTC CASSVEGGFETQYF
TRBJ2-7 TRBV10-3 - - TGTGCCATCAGTGAGGACTCCTACGAGCAGTACTTC CAISEDSYEQYF
TRBJ2-4 TRBV4-3 - - TGCGCCAGCAGCCAAGAGGGAGTAAACATTCAGTACTTC CASSQEGVNIQYF
TRBJ2-3 TRBV1 - - TGCACCAGCAGCCAAGCGGGAGATAAGGCAGATACGCAGTATTTT CTSSQAGDKADTQYF
TRBJ1-2 TRBV10-3 - - TGTGCCATCAGTGAGAGCCGGGTCGACAGCAGGCACTATGGCTACACCTTC CAISESRVDSRHYGYTF
TRBJ2-3 TRBV5-1 - TRBD2 TGCGCCAGCAGCCCGGGGACTAGCAGATTCACAGATACGCAGTATTTT CASSPGTSRFTDTQYF
TRBJ1-5 TRBV7-2 - - TGTGCCAGCAGCTTAGACCCGAATCAGCCCCAGCATTTT CASSLDPNQPQHF
TRBJ1-2 TRBV9 - - TGTGCCAGCAGCTTACGACAGACTCCATATGGCTACACCTTC CASSLRQTPYGYTF
TRBJ1-2 TRBV6-5 once - TGTGCCAGCAGTTACGCAGGAGTCTATGGCTACACCTTC CASSYAGVYGYTF
TRBJ1-1 TRBV2 - - TGTGCCACCGCGAAGGACGTGAACACTGAAGCTTTCTTT CATAKDVNTEAFF
TRBJ2-1 TRBV15 - TRBD2 TGTGCCACCAGCAAGCGGGATCTCCCCACCAATGAGCAGTTCTTC CATSKRDLPTNEQFF
TRBJ2-3 TRBV7-2 - - TGTGCCAGCAGCTTAGGGTCGGGGGATACGCAGTATTTT CASSLGSGDTQYF
TRBJ2-1 TRBV4-3 - TRBD2 TGCGCCAGCAGCCAAGCGCTAGCGGGATTTAATGAGCTGTTCTTC CASSQALAGFNELFF
TRBJ1-4 TRBV4-3 once TRBD1 TGCGCCAGCAGCCAGACAGGGGCGGGAGAAAAACTGTTTTTT CASSQTGAGEKLFF
TRBJ2-1 TRBV13 - - TGTGCCAGCAGCCATGAACGAATCAATGAGCAGTTCTTC CASSHERINEQFF
TRBJ2-7 TRBV19 - TRBD2 TGTGCCAGTAGTATATTCTCTAGCGGGAGGGCCCGGTACGAGCAGTACTTC CASSIFSSGRARYEQYF
TRBJ2-7 TRBV9 few TRBD1 TGTGCCAGCAGCGCCCAGGGGGCGCTGACCTACGAGCAGTACTTC CASSAQGALTYEQYF
TRBJ2-1 TRBV19 - - TGTGCCAGTAGTAAAACTCGAAGCTCCTACAATGAGCAGTTCTTC CASSKTRSSYNEQFF